One and the same sample provided the 19 T cell receptor beta chains below, sequenced in a study of STAT5B mutations in CD4+ large granular lymphocyte leukemia. Sequencing was performed with immunoSEQ multiplex PCR; in TCRdb, only in-frame clones are kept and a portion is missing. The sample has around 30,000 clones, roughly 74% seen once; the top ten hold around 1.1%. The sequenced material came from CD4+ T cells from blood buffy coats. Receptors originate from a human donor in good health.

This clone was picked up a small number of times. This chain uses TRBV18 with TRBJ1-2, with unresolved D. The CDR3 has 13 residues. The V end lost 3 bases, the J end lost 11 bases, and 16 bases lay between the germline ends. CDR1 KGHSH and CDR2 LQKENI come from the germline V gene. The CDR3 region has the DNA TGTGCCAGCTCACCGGCCGGCGGTTTGCTGTACACCTTC. It translates to CASSPAGGLLYTF.

The chain uses TRBV5-1 and TRBJ2-3, with 12 bases matching TRBD1. The CDR3 contains 16 residues. Germline V gene lookup returns CDR1 SGHRS and CDR2 YFSETQ. V shed 0 bases, J shed 4 bases, and the junction held 3 bases outside the gene matches. In DNA, the CDR3 is TGCGCCAGCAGCTTGGAGGGGACAGGGGGCGCAGATACGCAGTATTTT. Translating gives CASSLEGTGGADTQYF.

The rearrangement joins TRBV6-5 to TRBJ2-7, with TRBD1 identical over 9 bases. V lost 6 bases, J lost 5 bases, and 8 bases stayed unmatched. This CDR3 is built from 14 residues. Germline V CDR1 and CDR2: MNHEY, SVGAGI. CDR3 sequence reads: CASSRQGGKNEQYF. The CDR3 bases are TGTGCCAGCAGCCGACAGGGGGGAAAGAACGAGCAGTACTTC.

V is TRBV18 and J is TRBJ2-3; D gene unclear. The CDR3 length is 13 residues. The germline V gene has CDR1 KGHSH and CDR2 LQKENI. Deletions cut 6 bases from V and 6 bases from J, with 13 bases between. CDR3 loop: CASSPAARDTQYF. DNA of the CDR3: TGTGCCAGCTCCCCGGCGGCCCGGGATACGCAGTATTTT.

The gene calls are TRBV7-9 and TRBJ2-5, with D perhaps TRBD2 (6 bases). V shed 1 base and J shed 4 bases, with 13 bases lying between them. This CDR3 has 15 amino acids. CDR1 is SEHNR, CDR2 FQNEAQ, per germline (reference sequence). This CDR3 is CASSLVSGGRETQYF. CDR3 DNA sequence: TGTGCCAGCAGCTTAGTGAGTGGAGGGCGAGAGACCCAGTACTTC.

The chain joins TRBV6-5 to TRBJ2-7; TRBD2 agrees at 7 bases. Germline values: CDR1 MNHEY, CDR2 SVGAGI. The V segment lost 2 bases and the J segment 3 bases; nucleotides outside the gene matches: 7. CDR3 size: 15 residues. DNA of the CDR3: TGTGCCAGCAGTTACCGGGGGGACGGCTACTACGAGCAGTACTTC. Residues: CASSYRGDGYYEQYF.

The gene calls are TRBV2 and TRBJ1-6; no clear D. The CDR3 contains 15 residues. Trimming stripped 2 bases from V and 3 bases from J, with 8 bases between. Germline values: CDR1 SNHLY, CDR2 FYNNEI. CDR3 coding DNA: TGTGCCAGCAGTGAAAGGGATTTCTATAATTCACCCCTCCACTTT. Encoded protein: CASSERDFYNSPLHF.

V and J are TRBV2 and TRBJ1-1; perhaps TRBD1 as D (6 bases). Trimming removed 6 bases at V and 1 base at J, with 9 bases between. CDR3 length equals 13 residues. From germline, CDR1 is SNHLY and CDR2 FYNNEI. DNA for the CDR3: TGTGCCAGCAGAGCGGACAGGAACACTGAAGCTTTCTTT. Translation: CASRADRNTEAFF.

The chain is built from TRBV19 and TRBJ2-3; 7 bases line up with TRBD2. The length of the CDR3 is 14 residues. Unmatched junction bases numbered 3, after V lost 6 bases and J lost 0 bases. Germline values: CDR1 LNHDA, CDR2 SQIVND (reference sequence). The CDR3 sequence: CASSVLASTDTQYF. CDR3 nucleotides: TGTGCCAGTAGCGTACTAGCGAGCACAGATACGCAGTATTTT.

This chain joins TRBV19 and TRBJ1-5, with D unresolved. CDR3 length equals 14 residues. Trimming shortened V by 0 bases and J by 1 base, and 4 bases separated the two germline ends. Germline V gene lookup returns CDR1 LNHDA and CDR2 SQIVND (reference sequence). The CDR3 is CASSIDGSNQPQHF. The CDR3 DNA reads TGTGCCAGTAGTATAGACGGCAGCAATCAGCCCCAGCATTTT. The complete variable domain, with remaining parts taken from reference TRBV19 and TRBJ1-5, reads DGGITQSPKYLFRKEGQNVTLSCEQNLNHDAMYWYRQDPGQGLRLIYYSQIVNDFQKGDIAEGYSVSREKKESFPLTVTSAQKNPTAFYLCASSIDGSNQPQHFGDGTRLSIL.

This chain joins TRBV21-1 and TRBJ2-7; the D segment call TRBD2 is taken from the table without a DNA check. TRBV21-1 represents a pseudogene. The CDR3 length is 16 residues. The CDR3 is CASSKAERGGPYEQYV. The CDR3 DNA follows: TGTGCCAGCAGCAAAGCTGAGCGGGGGGGGCCCTACGAGCAGTACGTC.

The chain links TRBV7-6 to TRBJ2-5; no firm D call. Germline CDR1 and CDR2: SGHVS and FNYEAQ. V shed 1 base and J shed 2 bases, with 2 bases lying between them. This CDR3 is 12 amino acids long. This CDR3 is CASSLEQETQYF. Here the CDR3 DNA reads TGTGCCAGCAGCTTAGAACAAGAGACCCAGTACTTC.

This CDR3 is CASNPSGVNEQFF. The CDR3 coding sequence is TGTGCCAGCAATCCTAGCGGGGTAAATGAGCAGTTCTTC. This chain uses TRBV2 with TRBJ2-1; TRBD2 agrees at 9 bases. Germline CDR1 reads SNHLY; CDR2 reads FYNNEI. J lost 7 bases, V lost 7 bases, and 5 bases had no gene match. The CDR3 consists of 13 residues.

V gene TRBV7-2 combines with J gene TRBJ2-3; D is uncertain. Germline V lookup: CDR1 SGHTA, CDR2 FQGNSA. This CDR3 has 15 amino acids. Trimming removed 3 bases from V and 0 bases from J, with 10 bases in between. CDR3 residues: CASSFLGPSTDTQYF. CDR3 nucleotides: TGTGCCAGCAGCTTTCTCGGACCTAGCACAGATACGCAGTATTTT.

The sample holds one count of this clone. The J gene is TRBJ1-5, the V gene TRBV27; D may be TRBD1 (5 bases). The V gene lost 5 bases and the J gene lost 4 bases, with 15 bases spanning the gap. CDR1 is MNHEY, CDR2 SMNVEV, per germline (reference sequence). This CDR3 has 15 amino acids. The CDR3 loop reads CASSLPGKGNQPQHF. Here the CDR3 DNA reads TGTGCCAGCAGTCTCCCGGGAAAGGGGAATCAGCCCCAGCATTTT.

The CDR3 spells CASSLILPGGVTEAFF. In DNA, the CDR3 is TGTGCCAGTAGCCTAATTTTGCCAGGGGGCGTCACTGAAGCTTTCTTT. The rearrangement uses TRBV19 and TRBJ1-1; 8 bases map to TRBD1. Trimming removed 6 bases from V and 4 bases from J; junction bases left unmatched: 13. CDR3 length: 16 residues. Germline V gene lookup returns CDR1 LNHDA and CDR2 SQIVND (reference sequence).

J is TRBJ1-4 and V is TRBV30, with D hard to call. Trimming took 4 bases from V and 4 from J, leaving 10 bases between them. Per germline, CDR1 GTSNPN and CDR2 SVGIG (reference sequence). This CDR3 spans 13 amino acids. The CDR3 loop is CAWTLGYNEKLFF. The CDR3 DNA sequence: TGTGCCTGGACTCTAGGATATAATGAAAAACTGTTTTTT.

J is TRBJ2-1 and V is TRBV5-1; D gene unclear. Germline V CDR1 and CDR2: SGHRS, YFSETQ. The CDR3 extends over 13 amino acids. Trimming shortened V by 0 bases and J by 6 bases, and 7 bases separated the two germline ends. CDR3 bases: TGCGCCAGCAGCTTGGGCGTTGTCAATGAGCAGTTCTTC. Its protein product is CASSLGVVNEQFF. Full variable domain (rest looked up from reference TRBV5-1 and TRBJ2-1): KAGVTQTPRYLIKTRGQQVTLSCSPISGHRSVSWYQQTPGQGLQFLFEYFSETQRNKGNFPGRFSGRQFSNSRSEMNVSTLELGDSALYLCASSLGVVNEQFFGPGTRLTVL.

In its sample, this clone was seen a few times. This chain links TRBV4-2 with TRBJ2-1; 15 bases align to TRBD2. J was trimmed by 0 bases and V by 7 bases; bases with no gene match: 1. The CDR3 contains 16 residues. Germline-derived CDR1 and CDR2 are LGHNA and YNFKEQ. The CDR3 region is CASKGLAGGSYNEQFF. CDR3 nucleotides: TGTGCCAGCAAGGGACTAGCGGGAGGCTCCTACAATGAGCAGTTCTTC.